This entry describes one TCR beta chain. What it binds is not known. The donors were members of the validation cohort comprising some 120 subjects, separate from the approximately 630-subject first cohort. Measured with immunoSEQ multiplex PCR; TCRdb has only the in-frame clones, and not every one. This repertoire shows about 160,000 clones, approximately 86% found once; its top ten account for around 2.3%. These data belong to a study of cytomegalovirus exposure and HLA in healthy donors. Points from the study as a whole: One later analysis, an examination of the roughly 130 validation repertoires, found that first-cohort TCR clusters tended to co-occur in them. In vitro testing confirmed a few CMV-associated chains as specific for CMV antigens.

CDR3 size: 18 residues. Losses at the gene ends were 6 bases for V and 1 base for J; bases not matched to a gene: 10. Germline V gives CDR1 MDHEN, CDR2 SYDVKM. Material for sequencing was PBMCs. The sequence came from a woman aged 18-29 years in good health and CMV-seronegative. The genes are TRBV28 and TRBJ2-3; 13 positions match TRBD2. CDR3: CASSWGLAGIAGTDTQYF. The CDR3 nucleotides read TGTGCCAGCAGCTGGGGACTAGCGGGAATCGCGGGCACAGATACGCAGTATTTT.